This TCR beta chain is drawn from a study of response to subunit inactivated influenza vaccine. This CDR3 has 14 residues. In germline, CDR1 is SEHNR, CDR2 FQNEAQ (reference sequence). Notes on this clonotype: At one end the junction does not follow the germline gene, possibly because of a read error.

TCRdb recomputed calls from the RT-PCR reads with MiXCR, one row per CDR3 protein. The sample holds about 500,000 distinct CDR3 sequences; 16% are singletons and the top ten take roughly 3%. This TCR came from a man in his fifties or sixties who received an inactivated influenza vaccine. Sample: CD4+ T cells sorted from PBMCs, taken about 24 months after vaccination. The V gene is TRBV7-9, the J gene TRBJ1-1, with 9 positions matching TRBD1. The CDR3 loop is CATGTGQSNTEVFF. In DNA form, the CDR3 reads TGTGCCACTGGGACAGGGCAATCGAACACTGAAGTTTTCTTT.